The following is a TCR beta chain sequence with its context. What antigen it recognizes has not been identified. Base qualities were left out, and no much larger clone turns up one base away. Library preparation employed the immunoSEQ multiplex PCR assay. The multiplex PCR relied on a mix of 60 forward primers for TCR Vbeta segments and 13 reverse primers for TCR Jbeta segments. The CDR3 region of rearranged TCR beta genes was amplified from genomic DNA by a multiplex PCR assay. The Illumina HiSeq System was used to sequence the amplified TCR beta libraries as 87-base-pair reads. As for the original processing: In a later analysis, tens of millions of unique TCR beta chains were counted across the approximately 640 repertoires, and around 11 million of these chains were shared by at least two donors. To remove PCR and sequencing errors, raw reads were error-corrected and collapsed into unique sequences using a nearest-neighbor algorithm that merged closely related sequences. CDR3 sequences were aligned to IMGT reference sequences to assign V, D and J gene segments. For a sequence to be retained, a match of at least six nucleotides was required to both a V gene segment and a J gene segment. Rearrangements were called productive when the CDR3 lacked stop codons and stayed in frame with V and J; all others were non-productive. Following IMGT convention, CDR3 was defined as the stretch from the second conserved V-encoded cysteine up to the conserved J-encoded phenylalanine. Sequences without an unambiguous match to a single V gene segment were excluded from the earlier analysis of about 640 of the donors. In an earlier analysis of 587 of the donors, V segments were called functional above 56.7% productive rearrangements and were called segregating when the between-donor standard deviation exceeded 5%. A statistical classification framework was built for diagnosing cytomegalovirus status from the catalog of TCR beta chain sequences. V and J gene assignment, in a later analysis, came from comparing TCR nucleotide sequences with IMGT/GENE-DB human TR gene sequences. In a later analysis, CDR3 sequences and most-parsimonious VDJ recombination scenarios were assigned using the TCRdist pipeline. In a later analysis, each TCR beta chain was defined by its CDR3 amino acid sequence together with its V-gene family, and reads lacking a unique V-gene family were excluded. A later analysis removed 600 or so highly shared, low-generation-probability nucleotide sequences to deal with suspected cross-contamination and a sequencing artifact. For each public chain, a later analysis derived a clonal expansion index from normalized ranks of inferred template counts within each repertoire. In a later analysis, generation probabilities were computed with a VDJ recombination model fitted to out-of-frame rearrangements, and the resulting probabilities were checked against IGoR. Hypergeometric tests were used in a later analysis to score TCR-TCR, TCR-HLA and TCR-CMV co-occurrence, with a repertoire-size bias correction applied to the TCR pairs. In a later analysis, false discovery rates were estimated by permuting HLA or CMV assignments 20 times. In a later analysis, co-occurring TCRs were grouped using DBSCAN, and TCRdist sequence similarity was added for clustering within HLA-allele-positive subsets. For co-occurrence clustering, repertoires with fewer than 30,000 or more than 120,000 public chains were excluded, along with a handful of repertoires with anomalous nucleotide sharing. Entries here come from immuneACCESS through TCRdb and include only in-frame sequences with V and J called. Some clones fail to appear in such tables; in the studies checked, an unresolved V gene covers under half of the shortfall, and the cause of the remainder is unknown. Clone size and the V and J calls come from that table; the DNA yielded D and trimming. The sample records about 250,000 clones, approximately 80% of which are singletons. Roughly 0.31% of the sample goes to the ten largest clones.

The cohort comprised more than 550 healthy bone marrow donors. At the time of sampling, every cohort member was nominally healthy, though immune exposures that went unrecorded were likely present. The donor tested CMV seronegative, placing the donor among the 350 or so seronegative members of the cohort. Each donor provided a peripheral blood sample, and peripheral blood mononuclear cells were used for TCR beta sequencing. Genomic DNA was extracted from the blood cell samples with the Qiagen DNeasy Blood Extraction Kit. The source of the sample is a study of cytomegalovirus exposure and HLA in healthy donors (dated by TCRdb to 2017 to 2019). Turning to the overall study: An earlier analysis of several hundred of the donors reported 250 to 350 Gb of sequence data and approximately 120 million unique TCR beta sequences obtained from around 180 million T cells. In the later analysis, no new phenotypic data were used to find candidate immune exposures; instead, reliance was placed on TCR beta sequences and their occurrence across donors. Four to six DR-DQ haplotypes were handled as single units for association and clustering because linkage in the cohort was strong. Among around 400 genotyped donors of the cohort, an average of roughly 230,000 unique TCR beta nucleotide sequences was sequenced per donor, of which approximately 18% were non-productive. Along with the approximately 650-subject first cohort, a separate validation cohort of over a hundred different subjects was used. HLA typing included class I and class II loci at four-digit resolution. Donor age, sex, ethnicity and CMV serostatus were collected together with the repertoire data. The study aimed to test whether signatures of past pathogen exposure could be identified by cataloging public T cell receptors. Using immunosequencing, the study profiled T cell repertoires from about 620 subjects and related those repertoires to cytomegalovirus serostatus. All discovery cohort repertoires had been generated using a single sequencing platform. Of the roughly 390 genotyped donors, more than 75% were placed in the genetic ancestry cluster associated with self-reported Caucasian donors. A later analysis re-examined previously published TCR beta repertoires from more than 600 donors and added high-resolution HLA genotyping to investigate patterns of TCR occurrence. To predict cytomegalovirus infection status, the study brought together high-throughput TCR immunosequencing, statistical association of individual TCRs with disease status, and machine learning. In a later genetic analysis, genome-wide SNP genotypes for 398 of the 666 donors were used, and that subset was treated as a discovery cohort. To decide whether each TCR beta V gene segment behaved as functional or pseudogenic, an earlier analysis of some 570 of the donors relied on high-throughput TCR beta sequencing. Roughly 300 gigabases of sequencing data and around 80 million unique TCR sequences made up an early release that covered around 640 HLA-typed donors. The number of typed donors differed by locus: about 629-640 for A, B, C, DRB1 and DQB1; 500 to 550 for DQA1; roughly 600 for DPA1; and around 450 for DPB1. Overall study outcomes, separate from this receptor: Seventeen rarely observed V segments, including chromosome 9 orphons, were excluded from the earlier analysis of about 610 of the donors because counts were too low. An association between a missense DCLRE1C variant and V-gene and J-gene trimming of TCR beta chains was found in a later genetic analysis and replicated in an independent cohort. Correlated functional status among segregating V segments might reflect linkage disequilibrium, but an unknown experimental factor could not be ruled out. According to a later analysis, parvovirus B19, influenza, CMV and Epstein-Barr virus appeared linked to several top co-occurrence clusters. Three of the identified cytomegalovirus-associated TCR beta chains were confirmed in vitro to be specific for cytomegalovirus antigens. Cytomegalovirus status was reported to be diagnosed by the classifier with high specificity and sensitivity in both the original and validation cohorts. According to a later analysis, most CMV-associated TCR beta chains appeared to be HLA-restricted, and the HLA associations seemed to be driven largely by CMV exposure. A later analysis found that HLA-associated TCR beta chains were more clonally expanded and had lower generation probabilities than equally common non-associated chains. It was suggested by the authors that the approach could potentially be generalized to other disease states and immunological phenotypes. CMV serostatus was the only immune exposure information available for the cohort. While some public TCRs were present in many individuals, most TCR sequences turned up only very rarely across donors. A later genetic analysis reported fewer N-insertions in productive TCRs among donors in an Asian-associated ancestry cluster than the approximately 700-donor mean. The presence/absence analyses assumed that sequencing depth was roughly uniform across donors, and that assumption may not be true. In a later analysis, around 17,000 TCR beta sequences were associated with specific HLA alleles at a false discovery rate of 0.05. A further reported finding was that TCR beta sequences accurately predicted the HLA-A and HLA-B alleles for most subjects in the first cohort. According to a later analysis, TCR association rates differed among HLA loci, with DRB1 alleles showing the most associated TCRs and HLA-C alleles showing the fewest. An earlier analysis of 587 of the donors showed that most TCR beta V segments appeared in productive rearrangements either about 87% or about 30% of the time, which broadly matched IMGT annotations. Because HLA typing was missing for some donors at each locus, association tests included only the typed subset. A cluster of highly shared sequence variants was judged likely to represent a technical artifact of the sequencing pipeline. Strong co-occurrence of HLA alleles, especially DR and DQ, made assigning TCR associations to individual alleles difficult. Some IMGT-functional V segments, including TRBV6-2 and TRBV6-3, could not be distinguished by the 87-base-pair reads and were therefore excluded. The study gave a list of more than 150 TCR beta chains associated with cytomegalovirus. In this cohort, only TCR beta chains were sequenced, and detectable features were limited by the absence of alpha or paired-chain data.

V and J lose 0 bases and 3 bases, and a span of 9 bases separates them. Including cysteine and phenylalanine, the CDR3 has 14 amino acids. Here the CDR3 DNA is all that survives: 42 bases in frame from base 1. The germline V gene yields SGHVS for CDR1 and FNYEAQ for CDR2. The sample was PBMCs. The chain links TRBV7-6 with TRBJ2-7; no confident D gene assignment can be made. The TCR originated in a girl aged 2-10 years in good health and CMV-seronegative. CDR3 protein: CASSLAPGYYEQYF. Read as DNA, the sequence is TGTGCCAGCAGCTTAGCGCCGGGTTACTACGAGCAGTACTTC.